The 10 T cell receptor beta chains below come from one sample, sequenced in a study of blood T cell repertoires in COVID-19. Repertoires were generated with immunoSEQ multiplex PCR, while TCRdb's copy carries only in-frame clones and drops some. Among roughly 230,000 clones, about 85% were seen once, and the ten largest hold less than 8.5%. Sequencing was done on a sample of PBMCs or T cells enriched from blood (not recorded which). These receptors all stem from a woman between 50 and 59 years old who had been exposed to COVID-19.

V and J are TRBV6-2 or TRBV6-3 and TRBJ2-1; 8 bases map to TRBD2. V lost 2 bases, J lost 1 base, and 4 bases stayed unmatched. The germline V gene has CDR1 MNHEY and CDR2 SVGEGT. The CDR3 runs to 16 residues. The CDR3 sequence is CASSYGGGLSYNEQFF. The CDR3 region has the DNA TGTGCCAGCAGTTACGGCGGGGGGCTATCCTACAATGAGCAGTTCTTC.

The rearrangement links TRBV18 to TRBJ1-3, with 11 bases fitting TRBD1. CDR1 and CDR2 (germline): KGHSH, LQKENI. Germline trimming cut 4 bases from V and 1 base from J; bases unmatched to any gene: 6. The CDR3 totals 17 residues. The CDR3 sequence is CASSLQDRGLSGNTIYF. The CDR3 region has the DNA TGTGCCAGCTCACTTCAGGACAGGGGGCTTTCTGGAAACACCATATATTTT.

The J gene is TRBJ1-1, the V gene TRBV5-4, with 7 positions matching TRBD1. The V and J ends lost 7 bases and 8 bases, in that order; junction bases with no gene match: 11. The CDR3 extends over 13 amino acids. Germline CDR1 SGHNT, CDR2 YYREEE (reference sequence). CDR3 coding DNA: TGTGCCAGCTCTCCGGGATTGGACAGGGAAGCTTTCTTT. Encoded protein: CASSPGLDREAFF.

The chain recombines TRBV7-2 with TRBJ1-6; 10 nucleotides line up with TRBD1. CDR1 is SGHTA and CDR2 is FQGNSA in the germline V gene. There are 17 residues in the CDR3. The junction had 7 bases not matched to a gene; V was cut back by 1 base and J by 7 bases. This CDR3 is CASSLGFRTGGNSPLHF. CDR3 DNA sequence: TGTGCCAGCAGCTTAGGGTTTCGGACAGGGGGGAATTCACCCCTCCACTTT.

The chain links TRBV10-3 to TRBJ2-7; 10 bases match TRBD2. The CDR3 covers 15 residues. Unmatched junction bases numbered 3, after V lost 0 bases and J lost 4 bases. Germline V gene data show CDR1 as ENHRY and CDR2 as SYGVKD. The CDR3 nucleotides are TGTGCCATCAGTGAGTCGAGCGGGGGGGCATACGAGCAGTACTTC. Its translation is CAISESSGGAYEQYF.

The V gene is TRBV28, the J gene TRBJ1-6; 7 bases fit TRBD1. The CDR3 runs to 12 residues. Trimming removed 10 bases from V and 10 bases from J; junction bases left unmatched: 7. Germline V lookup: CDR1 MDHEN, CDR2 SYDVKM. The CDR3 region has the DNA TGTGCCACGGGACAGTGGGACTCACCCCTCCACTTT. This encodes CATGQWDSPLHF.

This CDR3 is CATSTPPYGYTF. CDR3 nucleotide sequence: TGTGCCACCTCGACACCTCCCTATGGCTACACCTTC. This chain links TRBV24-1 with TRBJ1-2; D not resolved. This CDR3 is 12 amino acids long. Germline loops: CDR1 KGHDR, CDR2 SFDVKD. With 9 bases removed from V and 4 bases from J, the gap between germline ends came to 11 bases.

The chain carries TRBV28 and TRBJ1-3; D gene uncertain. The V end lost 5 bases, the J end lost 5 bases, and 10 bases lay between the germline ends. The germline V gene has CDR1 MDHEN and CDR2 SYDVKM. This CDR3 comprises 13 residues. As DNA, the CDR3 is TGTGCCAGCAGTCTTGGCGGGCGAAACACCATATATTTT. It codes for CASSLGGRNTIYF.

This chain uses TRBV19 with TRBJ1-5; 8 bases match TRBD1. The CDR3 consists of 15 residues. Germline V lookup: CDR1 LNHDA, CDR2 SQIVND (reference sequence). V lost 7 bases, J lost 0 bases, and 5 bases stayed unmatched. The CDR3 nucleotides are TGTGCCAGTACCGGACAGGGATTTAGCAATCAGCCCCAGCATTTT. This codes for CASTGQGFSNQPQHF.

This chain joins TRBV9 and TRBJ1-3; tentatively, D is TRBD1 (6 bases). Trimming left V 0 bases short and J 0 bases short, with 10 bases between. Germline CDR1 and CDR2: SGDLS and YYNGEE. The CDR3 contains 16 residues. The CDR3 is CASSVDQGGSGNTIYF. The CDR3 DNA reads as TGTGCCAGCAGCGTAGATCAAGGGGGCTCTGGAAACACCATATATTTT. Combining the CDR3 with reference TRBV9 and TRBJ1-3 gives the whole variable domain DSGVTQTPKHLITATGQRVTLRCSPRSGDLSVYWYQQSLDQGLQFLIQYYNGEERAKGNILERFSAQQFPDLHSELNLSSLELGDSALYFCASSVDQGGSGNTIYFGEGSWLTVV.